These 5 T cell receptor beta chains were all obtained from the same sample, sequenced in a study of beta chain features in type 1 diabetes. The study reverse transcribed the entire isolated RNA, so it sequenced expressed TCRB transcripts. Profiling relied on immunoSEQ multiplex PCR, and the TCRdb table lists in-frame clones only, not all of them. The table lists under 550,000 clones, 9.5% to 12% of them singletons. The source material was naive CD4+ T cells from blood. These receptors all come from a young woman in good health.

This sequence joins TRBV10-3 and TRBJ2-1; D may match TRBD1 or TRBD2 (5 bases each). Germline CDR1 reads ENHRY; CDR2 reads SYGVKD. This CDR3 spans 14 amino acids. V was shortened by 6 bases and J by 8 bases, with 17 bases between the two germline ends. DNA of the CDR3: TGTGCCATCAGGCCCCCAGGCCGGGGCCATGAGCAGTTCTTC. It translates to CAIRPPGRGHEQFF.

In its sample, this clone was seen a few times. The chain uses TRBV5-1 and TRBJ2-6; TRBD1 agrees at 7 bases. The CDR3 spans 15 residues. Germline V CDR1 and CDR2: SGHRS, YFSETQ. Losses at the gene ends were 4 bases for V and 3 bases for J; bases not matched to a gene: 4. The CDR3: CASSIGTVGANVLTF. In nucleotides, the CDR3 is TGCGCCAGCAGCATTGGGACAGTTGGGGCCAACGTCCTGACTTTC. The variable domain in full, completed from reference TRBV5-1 and TRBJ2-6, reads KAGVTQTPRYLIKTRGQQVTLSCSPISGHRSVSWYQQTPGQGLQFLFEYFSETQRNKGNFPGRFSGRQFSNSRSEMNVSTLELGDSALYLCASSIGTVGANVLTFGAGSRLTVL.

The chain couples TRBV29-1 to TRBJ2-3; a possible D gene is TRBD1 (5 bases). This CDR3 region has 12 residues. The ends were cut back, 4 bases at V and 6 bases at J, with 11 bases in the middle. Germline V gives CDR1 SQVTM, CDR2 ANQGSEA. CDR3 in amino acids: CSVAPGMDTQYF. DNA of the CDR3: TGCAGCGTTGCTCCAGGGATGGATACGCAGTATTTT.

V usage is TRBV6-1 and J usage is TRBJ2-7; TRBD1 agrees at 8 bases. The CDR3 extends over 13 amino acids. Germline V gives CDR1 MNHNS, CDR2 SASEGT. The junction had 6 bases not matched to a gene; V was cut back by 2 bases and J by 9 bases. The CDR3 nucleotides read TGTGCCAGCAGTGAACAGTCGCAGGGGGCGCAGTACGTC. Its protein is CASSEQSQGAQYV.

There are a few counts of this clone. The rearrangement links TRBV10-3 to TRBJ2-6, with D possibly being TRBD2 (5 bases). The CDR3 length is 18 residues. Germline CDR1 ENHRY, CDR2 SYGVKD. V gave up 6 bases and J gave up 0 bases, with 18 bases separating them. The DNA of the CDR3 is TGTGCCATCAGCTACCGACCCTCTGGGAGCTCTGGGGCCAACGTCCTGACTTTC. Translating it yields CAISYRPSGSSGANVLTF.